Below, 10 T cell receptor beta chains from the same sample are listed, as sequenced in a study of cytomegalovirus exposure and HLA in healthy donors. Method: immunoSEQ multiplex PCR; TCRdb's copy keeps in-frame clones and lacks some. The sample consists of under 400,000 clones, 86% of them appearing once. Input material: PBMCs. These receptor sequences come from a woman aged 18-29 years in good health and CMV-seronegative.

The chain combines TRBV5-1 with TRBJ1-6; 9 bases line up with TRBD1. The CDR3 totals 16 residues. The junction had 6 bases not matched to a gene; V was cut back by 3 bases and J by 5 bases. Germline V gene lookup returns CDR1 SGHRS and CDR2 YFSETQ. This CDR3 reads CASSSTGGIDNSPLHF. In DNA, the CDR3 is TGCGCCAGCAGCTCGACAGGGGGAATAGATAATTCACCCCTCCACTTT.

The rearrangement links TRBV7-3 to TRBJ2-1, with D hard to call. The length of the CDR3 is 13 residues. The germline gives CDR1 SGHTA, CDR2 FQGTGA. V was trimmed by 1 base and J by 8 bases, leaving 9 bases between them. The CDR3, as DNA: TGTGCCAGCAGCTTAAGTTTTATCGATGAGCAGTTCTTC. It yields the protein CASSLSFIDEQFF.

The chain employs TRBV9 and TRBJ2-3; TRBD2 agrees at 7 bases. Germline CDR1 and CDR2: SGDLS and YYNGEE. Trimming removed 4 bases from V and 0 bases from J; junction bases left unmatched: 8. The CDR3 is 16 residues long. The CDR3 DNA follows: TGTGCCAGCAGCCCCTCCGGGGGGTTGAGCACAGATACGCAGTATTTT. Its protein is CASSPSGGLSTDTQYF. Drawing the rest from reference TRBV9 and TRBJ2-3, the complete variable domain is DSGVTQTPKHLITATGQRVTLRCSPRSGDLSVYWYQQSLDQGLQFLIQYYNGEERAKGNILERFSAQQFPDLHSELNLSSLELGDSALYFCASSPSGGLSTDTQYFGPGTRLTVL.

This clone was detected a few times. The chain uses TRBV30 and TRBJ1-2, with TRBD1 matching over 8 bases. The CDR3 sequence is 12 residues long. V lost 8 bases and J lost 7; bases outside the gene matches: 9. CDR1 GTSNPN and CDR2 SVGIG come from the germline V gene (reference sequence). CDR3 bases: TGTGCCCTGGAGCAGGGGGCAGGTGGCTACACCTTC. It yields the protein CALEQGAGGYTF.

V gene TRBV5-1 combines with J gene TRBJ1-2; D may be TRBD1 (6 bases). The CDR3 consists of 15 residues. Trimming took 0 bases from V and 8 from J, leaving 17 bases between them. Per the germline V gene, CDR1 is SGHRS and CDR2 is YFSETQ. CDR3 residues: CASSLELQGVSGYTF. The DNA for the CDR3 is TGCGCCAGCAGCTTGGAATTACAGGGTGTGAGCGGCTACACCTTC.

CDR3 residues: CASRLSGQGGHEQYF. The CDR3 bases are TGTGCCAGCCGACTGAGCGGACAGGGTGGCCACGAGCAGTACTTC. V usage is TRBV4-2 and J usage is TRBJ2-7; 8 nucleotides match TRBD1. CDR3 length: 15 residues. The germline V gene encodes CDR1 LGHNA and CDR2 YNFKEQ. Trimming cost V 8 bases and J 5 bases; bases outside gene matches: 14.

V and J are TRBV9 and TRBJ2-3, with a weak D call TRBD1 (6 bases). CDR3 length: 18 amino acids. V shed 5 bases and J shed 1 base, with 23 bases lying between them. Germline CDR1 is SGDLS and CDR2 is YYNGEE. As DNA, the CDR3 is TGTGCCAGCAGTCGTAAGCCAATGAGGGGGATCGGCACAGATACGCAGTATTTT. It encodes CASSRKPMRGIGTDTQYF.

This chain links TRBV4-1 with TRBJ2-6; the match to TRBD1 covers 9 bases. CDR1 MGHRA and CDR2 YSYEKL come from the germline V gene. V was clipped by 4 bases and J by 0 bases; unmatched bases: 7. This CDR3 region has 18 residues. The CDR3 DNA reads as TGCGCCAGCAGCCGGGCGGGACAGGGACCCTCTGGGGCCAACGTCCTGACTTTC. Translation: CASSRAGQGPSGANVLTF.

This clone appeared a single time. The J gene is TRBJ2-3, the V gene TRBV11-2; D is perhaps TRBD1 (6 bases). Germline CDR1 is SGHAT and CDR2 is FQNNGV. V was cut by 0 bases and J by 12 bases, with 13 bases left in between. This CDR3 comprises 13 residues. The CDR3 DNA sequence: TGTGCCAGCAGCTTAGATCTCAGGGGTGACCAGTATTTT. This codes for CASSLDLRGDQYF.

The chain uses TRBV2 and TRBJ1-1; 9 bases are a match to TRBD1. CDR1 is SNHLY and CDR2 is FYNNEI in the germline V gene. There are 14 residues in the CDR3. J lost 1 base, V lost 6 bases, and 3 bases had no gene match. CDR3: CASRRGQGNTEAFF. CDR3 DNA: TGTGCCAGCAGAAGGGGACAGGGGAACACTGAAGCTTTCTTT.